These 31 T cell receptor beta chains came from one sample sequenced in a study of T cells after somatic rescue of genetic block. Produced via immunoSEQ multiplex PCR; TCRdb's table is partial and in-frame only. The sample yields about 88,000 clones, about 90% seen once. The sample was peripheral blood mononuclear cells (PBMCs). These receptors all stem from a young woman.

This chain connects TRBV7-8 to TRBJ1-3, with 12 bases lining up with TRBD1. After removal of 4 bases from V and 6 bases from J, the junction contained 7 bases not matched to a gene. The CDR3 extends over 16 amino acids. The germline V gene encodes CDR1 SGHVS and CDR2 FQNEAQ. This CDR3 reads CASSSRDRGRENTIYF. CDR3 nucleotide sequence: TGTGCCAGCAGCTCCCGGGACAGGGGGCGCGAAAACACCATATATTTT.

The CDR3 reads CASSQDRQGIDEQYF. CDR3 nucleotides: TGTGCCAGCAGCCAAGACCGACAGGGTATCGACGAGCAGTACTTC. The chain couples TRBV4-2 to TRBJ2-7; 7 positions agree with TRBD1. The germline V gene has CDR1 LGHNA and CDR2 YNFKEQ. V was pared by 0 bases and J by 5 bases, with 7 bases of the junction left unmatched. The CDR3 sequence is 15 residues long.

The chain links TRBV4-3 to TRBJ2-3, with 10 nucleotides matching TRBD2. Germline assignment: CDR1 LGHNA and CDR2 YSLEER. Germline trimming cut 0 bases from V and 4 bases from J; bases unmatched to any gene: 13. The CDR3 runs 19 residues. Here the CDR3 reads CASSQEPLAGNLMPDTQYF. Written as DNA, the CDR3 is TGCGCCAGCAGCCAAGAACCACTAGCGGGAAATTTAATGCCAGATACGCAGTATTTT.

The chain combines TRBV5-4 with TRBJ1-4; D gene uncertain. CDR3 length: 13 amino acids. Per the germline V gene, CDR1 is SGHNT and CDR2 is YYREEE (reference sequence). Trimming shortened V by 4 bases and J by 5 bases, and 9 bases separated the two germline ends. This CDR3 reads CASSPRRNEKLFF. DNA of the CDR3: TGTGCCAGCAGCCCGAGGAGAAATGAAAAACTGTTTTTT.

This chain connects TRBV10-3 to TRBJ1-5; possibly TRBD1 for D (5 bases). V lost 2 bases and J 3 bases, leaving 11 bases between the germline ends. CDR1 ENHRY and CDR2 SYGVKD come from the germline V gene. This CDR3 is built from 15 residues. DNA for the CDR3: TGTGCCATCAGTGAGCGCAGGGAGAACAATCAGCCCCAGCATTTT. This sequence encodes CAISERRENNQPQHF.

The V gene is TRBV6-1, the J gene TRBJ2-7; possibly TRBD2 for D (5 bases). This CDR3 comprises 11 residues. Germline lookup yields CDR1 MNHNS and CDR2 SASEGT. V was clipped by 7 bases and J by 7 bases, with 11 bases between them. The CDR3 loop is CASNKREEQYF. The CDR3 DNA is TGTGCCAGCAATAAAAGGGAGGAGCAGTACTTC.

The chain carries TRBV4-3 and TRBJ1-1; TRBD1 matches 7 bases. J lost 8 bases, V lost 0 bases, and 9 bases had no gene match. Germline V CDR1 and CDR2: LGHNA, YSLEER. This CDR3 region has 15 residues. The CDR3, as DNA: TGCGCCAGCAGCCAAGAACGGGCCCTGACAGGGGAAGCTTTCTTT. It encodes CASSQERALTGEAFF.

The V gene is TRBV5-4, the J gene TRBJ1-2, with TRBD1 as a possible D gene (5 bases). The CDR3 sequence is 14 residues long. The germline V gene encodes CDR1 SGHNT and CDR2 YYREEE (reference sequence). Between the trimmed V and J ends, which lost 0 bases and 6 bases, there was a span of 12 bases. CDR3 bases: TGTGCCAGCAGCTTGGTCGCGGGGGAAGATGGCTACACCTTC. It encodes CASSLVAGEDGYTF.

The chain has TRBV5-4 and TRBJ1-6; a weak D match, TRBD1 (5 bases). V was cut by 3 bases and J by 14 bases, with 15 bases left in between. CDR1 is SGHNT and CDR2 is YYREEE in the germline V gene (reference sequence). CDR3 length: 13 residues. The CDR3 DNA is TGTGCCAGCAGCTCGAGAGGGGCAAGGGCCCTCCACTTT. This gives the protein CASSSRGARALHF.

A single count supports this clone. CDR3 residues: CASSKTRGTGEETQYF. The CDR3 coding sequence is TGTGCCAGCAGCAAGACCCGTGGGACAGGGGAAGAGACCCAGTACTTC. The rearrangement uses TRBV7-9 and TRBJ2-5, with 10 bases that match TRBD1. Germline V CDR1 and CDR2: SEHNR, FQNEAQ (reference sequence). V was clipped by 5 bases and J by 3 bases; unmatched bases: 9. The CDR3 length is 16 residues. The full variable domain, in which reference TRBV7-9 and TRBJ2-5 provide the parts outside the CDR3, is DTGVSQNPRHKITKRGQNVTFRCDPISEHNRLYWYRQTLGQGPEFLTYFQNEAQLEKSRLLSDRFSAERPKGSFSTLEIQRTEQGDSAMYLCASSKTRGTGEETQYFGPGTRLLVL.

J is TRBJ2-7 and V is TRBV15; either TRBD1 or TRBD2 may supply D (5 bases each). V was cut by 4 bases and J by 2 bases, with 15 bases left in between. The CDR3 loop spans 15 amino acids. Germline CDR1 LNHNV, CDR2 YYDKDF (reference sequence). The CDR3 bases are TGTGCCACCAGCATGCTCCGGGACGGGACCTACGAGCAGTACTTC. This gives the protein CATSMLRDGTYEQYF.

The rearrangement links TRBV28 to TRBJ2-7, with a weak D call TRBD2 (5 bases). V dropped 5 bases and J dropped 7 bases, with 6 bases sitting between them. Per the germline V gene, CDR1 is MDHEN and CDR2 is SYDVKM. This CDR3 is built from 10 residues. The CDR3: CASSRGEQYF. For the CDR3, the DNA is TGTGCCAGCAGTCGCGGGGAGCAGTACTTC. Looking up the rest from reference TRBV28 and TRBJ2-7 gives the full variable domain: DVKVTQSSRYLVKRTGEKVFLECVQDMDHENMFWYRQDPGLGLRLIYFSYDVKMKEKGDIPEGYSVSREKKERFSLILESASTNQTSMYLCASSRGEQYFGPGTRLTVT.

J is TRBJ2-3 and V is TRBV18; D gene unclear. The CDR3 length is 13 residues. V shed 3 bases and J shed 2 bases, with 6 bases lying between them. The V gene's germline CDR1 is KGHSH and CDR2 LQKENI. CDR3 coding DNA: TGTGCCAGCTCACCTTCCCTCACAGATACGCAGTATTTT. Its protein product is CASSPSLTDTQYF.

This chain joins TRBV15 and TRBJ1-1; no reliable D call. Germline loops: CDR1 LNHNV, CDR2 YYDKDF (reference sequence). CDR3 size: 13 residues. With 1 base removed from V and 7 bases from J, the gap between germline ends came to 10 bases. The CDR3 nucleotides read TGTGCCACCAGCAGAGCGCGAACAGTTGAAGCTTTCTTT. Its protein product is CATSRARTVEAFF.

A word on this clone: The sample contains more than one DNA sequence encoding this CDR3. V and J are TRBV19 and TRBJ1-5; D call uncertain. CDR1 and CDR2 from the germline V gene are LNHDA and SQIVND (reference sequence). V was clipped by 1 base and J by 0 bases, with 10 bases between them. The CDR3 is 16 amino acids. The CDR3 coding sequence is TGTGCCAGTAGTATAGTGGGCAGTTATAGCAATCAGCCCCAGCATTTT. Its translation is CASSIVGSYSNQPQHF.

The CDR3 spells CASSLDGRQPQHF. DNA of the CDR3: TGTGCCAGCAGTTTAGACGGGAGGCAGCCCCAGCATTTT. V gene TRBV27 combines with J gene TRBJ1-5; D gene uncertain. Germline lookup yields CDR1 MNHEY and CDR2 SMNVEV (reference sequence). V was cut by 2 bases and J by 7 bases, with 9 bases left in between. The CDR3 is made up of 13 amino acids.

The genes are TRBV28 and TRBJ1-5, with 7 bases matching TRBD1. The CDR3 runs 13 residues. Germline loops: CDR1 MDHEN, CDR2 SYDVKM. The ends lost 8 bases at V and 2 bases at J; junction bases unmatched: 3. The CDR3 nucleotides are TGTGCCAGCCTAACAGGGGGCAATCAGCCCCAGCATTTT. This sequence encodes CASLTGGNQPQHF.

The chain is built from TRBV19 and TRBJ2-7, with D unclear. Trimming took 6 bases from V and 5 from J, leaving 20 bases between them. This CDR3 has 15 residues. CDR1 LNHDA and CDR2 SQIVND come from the germline V gene (reference sequence). CDR3 residues: CASSAPASFRNEQYF. The CDR3 bases are TGTGCCAGTAGCGCGCCAGCCTCGTTCCGGAACGAGCAGTACTTC.

This chain joins TRBV29-1 and TRBJ2-3; D remains ambiguous. The CDR3 consists of 13 residues. V lost 3 bases and J lost 2, with 9 bases in between. Germline V gives CDR1 SQVTM, CDR2 ANQGSEA. CDR3: CSVEVGFTDTQYF. DNA for the CDR3: TGCAGCGTTGAGGTGGGATTCACAGATACGCAGTATTTT.

V and J are TRBV5-3 and TRBJ2-2; TRBD2 matches 8 bases. TRBV5-3 is classed as an ORF, of uncertain function. V lost 4 bases and J lost 0; bases outside the gene matches: 5. The CDR3 loop spans 16 amino acids. CDR3 in DNA: TGTGCCAGAAGCAAGACGCGGGGGGCGAACACCGGGGAGCTGTTTTTT. Its translation is CARSKTRGANTGELFF.

This chain links TRBV28 with TRBJ1-5; D gene unclear. The CDR3 sequence is 12 residues long. Trimming left V 2 bases short and J 6 bases short, with 5 bases between. Per the germline V gene, CDR1 is MDHEN and CDR2 is SYDVKM. The CDR3 reads CASSLRSQPQHF. CDR3 bases: TGTGCCAGCAGTTTACGGAGTCAGCCCCAGCATTTT.

In DNA form, the CDR3 reads TGTGCCAGTAACGTGGACAGGGGCTCTGAAGCTTTCTTT. Translated, it gives CASNVDRGSEAFF. The chain combines TRBV19 with TRBJ1-1; TRBD1 agrees at 9 bases. Germline loops: CDR1 LNHDA, CDR2 SQIVND (reference sequence). This CDR3 is built from 13 residues. V lost 7 bases to trimming and J lost 6 bases; unmatched junction nucleotides: 6.

This chain joins TRBV7-9 and TRBJ1-1; TRBD1 might be the D (5 bases). Per germline, CDR1 SEHNR and CDR2 FQNEAQ (reference sequence). Trimming shortened V by 5 bases and J by 9 bases, and 19 bases separated the two germline ends. The CDR3 sequence is 14 residues long. DNA for the CDR3: TGTGCCAGCAGCCCACCAAGCGGGGGGGTTAAAGCTTTCTTT. Protein product: CASSPPSGGVKAFF.

This clone was found once. The J gene is TRBJ2-7, the V gene TRBV27; 13 nucleotides agree with TRBD2. CDR1 is MNHEY, CDR2 SMNVEV, per germline (reference sequence). V shed 2 bases, J shed 0 bases, and the junction held 1 base outside the gene matches. The CDR3 has 16 residues. Here the CDR3 reads CASSLGTSGVSYEQYF. DNA for the CDR3: TGTGCCAGCAGTTTAGGGACTAGCGGGGTCTCCTACGAGCAGTACTTC.

This rearrangement joins TRBV5-1 to TRBJ2-1; D call uncertain. CDR1 is SGHRS, CDR2 YFSETQ, per germline. CDR3 length equals 15 residues. V lost 0 bases and J 4 bases, leaving 11 bases between the germline ends. CDR3 bases: TGCGCCAGCAGCTTGGACATTGTCTCTTACAATGAGCAGTTCTTC. Its translation: CASSLDIVSYNEQFF.

V gene TRBV11-3 combines with J gene TRBJ2-1; TRBD2 might be the D (5 bases). CDR1 is SGHNT and CDR2 is YENEEA in the germline V gene. The CDR3 is 16 residues long. Trimming pared 0 bases from V and 0 bases from J, leaving 9 bases between. DNA of the CDR3: TGTGCCAGCAGCTTAGATCTGGGGAGCTCCTACAATGAGCAGTTCTTC. Translated: CASSLDLGSSYNEQFF.

The V gene is TRBV6-5, the J gene TRBJ1-5; TRBD1 aligns across 7 bases. Germline CDR1 MNHEY, CDR2 SVGAGI. J gave up 4 bases and V 5 bases, and 5 bases lay outside the gene matches. This CDR3 is 14 amino acids long. CDR3 in DNA: TGTGCCAGCAGTACACCAGGGGGTAATCAGCCCCAGCATTTT. Residues: CASSTPGGNQPQHF.

V is TRBV29-1 and J is TRBJ1-4; a possible D gene is TRBD1 (6 bases). V was shortened by 5 bases and J by 7 bases, with 14 bases between the two germline ends. From germline, CDR1 is SQVTM and CDR2 ANQGSEA. The CDR3 covers 13 residues. The CDR3 loop reads CSVKEQGGEKLFF. CDR3 nucleotides: TGCAGCGTTAAGGAACAGGGAGGTGAAAAACTGTTTTTT.

V gene TRBV5-1 combines with J gene TRBJ2-7, with D perhaps matching TRBD1 (6 bases). This CDR3 has 15 amino acids. V dropped 0 bases and J dropped 0 bases, with 10 bases sitting between them. Germline V gene data show CDR1 as SGHRS and CDR2 as YFSETQ. CDR3 sequence: CASSLAGTFSYEQYF. CDR3 coding DNA: TGCGCCAGCAGCTTGGCCGGGACATTCTCCTACGAGCAGTACTTC.

In its sample, this clone was seen once. The chain has TRBV5-4 and TRBJ1-1; tentatively, D is TRBD1 (6 bases). The CDR3 is made up of 17 amino acids. Per the germline V gene, CDR1 is SGHNT and CDR2 is YYREEE (reference sequence). Trimming shortened V by 0 bases and J by 4 bases, and 19 bases separated the two germline ends. The CDR3 sequence: CASSLGPRTAVGTEAFF. In DNA form, the CDR3 reads TGTGCCAGCAGCTTGGGTCCCCGGACAGCGGTTGGCACTGAAGCTTTCTTT. The variable domain in full, completed from reference TRBV5-4 and TRBJ1-1, reads ETGVTQSPTHLIKTRGQQVTLRCSSQSGHNTVSWYQQALGQGPQFIFQYYREEENGRGNFPPRFSGLQFPNYSSELNVNALELDDSALYLCASSLGPRTAVGTEAFFGQGTRLTVV.

The rearrangement uses TRBV5-1 and TRBJ1-5; 7 bases are a match to TRBD1. Trimming took 0 bases from V and 5 from J; bases not matched to a gene: 11. Germline V gene sequence: CDR1 SGHRS, CDR2 YFSETQ. The CDR3 is made up of 17 amino acids. The CDR3 DNA sequence: TGCGCCAGCAGCTTGGTTCCGGTGGACAGGTCCGATCAGCCCCAGCATTTT. Its protein product is CASSLVPVDRSDQPQHF.